This TCR beta chain comes out of a study of OX40 agonist ivuxolimab in advanced cancers. Overall study context: Three dose-escalation patients had partial responses: one with hepatocellular carcinoma and two with cutaneous melanoma. General observations from the study: In CD8+ T cells, expanded clones were on average more numerous than in CD4+. Expansion of clones was among the lowest in partial responders at 0.1-3.0 mg/kg.

Germline V gene sequence: CDR1 SGHNT, CDR2 YYREEE (reference sequence). With 4 bases removed from V and 4 bases from J, the gap between germline ends came to 12 bases. The CDR3 runs 15 residues. Blood samples were obtained at baseline, cycle 4 day 1, and cycle 7 day 1. Only in-frame clones appear in the TCRdb table, and some are missing; sequencing was by immunoSEQ multiplex PCR. The data contain 35,000 to 40,000 clones, 85% of them singletons. As concerns this clone: Its antigen is as yet unknown.

Material: CD4+ or CD8+ T cells sorted from blood, obtained in a trial of the OX40 agonist ivuxolimab. The chain links TRBV5-4 to TRBJ1-6; maybe TRBD1 (6 bases). This sequence originates from an adult with an advanced solid tumor such as melanoma, head and neck, liver or kidney cancer. CDR3 coding DNA: TGTGCCAGCAGCCTCAGGACAGAGTATAATTCACCCCTCCACTTT. It specifies CASSLRTEYNSPLHF.